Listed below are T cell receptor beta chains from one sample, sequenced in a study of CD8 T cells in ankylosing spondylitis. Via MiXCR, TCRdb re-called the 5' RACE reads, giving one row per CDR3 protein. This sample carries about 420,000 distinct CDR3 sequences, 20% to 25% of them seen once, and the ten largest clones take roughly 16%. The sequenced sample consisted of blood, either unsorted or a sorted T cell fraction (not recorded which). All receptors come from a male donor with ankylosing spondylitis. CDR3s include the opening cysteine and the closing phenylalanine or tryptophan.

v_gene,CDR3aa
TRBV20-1,CSARTGFEKLFF
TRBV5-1,CASSQWPISSYNSPLHF
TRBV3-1,CASSQVPGNQPQHF
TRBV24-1,CATSDLRGPNTGELFF
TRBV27,CASSWALSSYNEQFF
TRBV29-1,CSVGGTREASTDTQYF
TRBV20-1,CSARVGGLGEKLFF
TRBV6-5,CASSYSGGQFF
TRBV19,CASSTGPTPAYEQYF
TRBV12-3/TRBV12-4,CASSPGTGMVTNEKLFF
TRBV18,CASSPGRISTDTQYF
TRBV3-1,CASSSAGGRSSGYTF
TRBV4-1,CASSQGGGQPQHF
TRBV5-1,CASSLVREKFF
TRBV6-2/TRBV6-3,CASSNFDSRAFF
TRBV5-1,CASSPSRGPRELFF
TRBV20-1,CSAERSGGVYEQYF
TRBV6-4,CASSVMAGSYNEQFF
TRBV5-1,CASSLYGTSGSGWNIQYF
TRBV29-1,CSAQGPNRETQYF
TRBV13,CASSRTLTGPDTQYF
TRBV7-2,CASSLIRGVYNEQFF
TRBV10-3,CAISAFPSTDTQYF
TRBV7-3,CASSSTGSGAGELFF
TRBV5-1,CASSSGTVNIQYF
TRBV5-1,CASSVAVDSSYEQYF
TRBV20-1,CSATERERNEQYF
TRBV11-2,CASSSLTSGFPPVETQYF
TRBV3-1,CASSQSYRGLTEAFF
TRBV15,CATSRGPWDTQYF
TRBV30,CAWSVQGANTGELFF
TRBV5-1,CASSLAGGNEQYF
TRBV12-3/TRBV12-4,CASSYTTSYEQYF
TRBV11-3,CASSLDTGTETQYF
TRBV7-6,CASSLGVPGLGEQYF
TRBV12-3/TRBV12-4,CASSLEGEGNQPQHF
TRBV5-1,CASSLQPSGRTVTGELFF
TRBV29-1,CSVEGWWRKSNEQFF
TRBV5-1,CASRIGTGSYAEAFF
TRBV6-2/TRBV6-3,CASMRGLDQPQHF
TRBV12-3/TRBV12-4,CASSRQGGIQPQHF
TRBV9,CASSVVDSYNEQFF
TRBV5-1,CASTQQVPAYEQYF
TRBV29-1,CSASGARATGELFF
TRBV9,CASALAGSSYNEQFF
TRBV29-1,CSVGRARVIGSEAFF
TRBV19,CASIPGGTTNEKLFF
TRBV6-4,CASSRQGFTDTQYF
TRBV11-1,CASSLAPGQSPGYTF